These T cell receptor beta chains were read from a single sample in a study of molecular identifiers for immune sequencing clone quantification. TCRdb redid the calling of the PCR reads with MiXCR, one entry per CDR3 protein. The sample carries over 300,000 distinct CDR3 sequences, about 22% recorded once. Specimen: naive CD8+ T cells from blood, with Jurkat cell RNA spiked in. The source of these receptors is a human donor in good health. Some libraries in this study had Jurkat cell RNA spiked in. The CDR3 runs from the conserved cysteine through the conserved F or W.

j_gene,v_gene,CDR3aa
TRBJ2-3,TRBV30,CAWSLDGGPTDTQYF
TRBJ2-7,TRBV4-3,CASSQGTDSSYEQYF
TRBJ2-7,TRBV27,CASTPGGAGFEQYF
TRBJ2-7,TRBV28,CASTETVGLYSYEQYF
TRBJ1-6,TRBV6-6,CASSRDGYNSPLHF
TRBJ2-2,TRBV5-6,CASSLAESANTGELLF
TRBJ1-2,TRBV5-6,CASSYGQIYGYTF
TRBJ1-1,TRBV7-2,CASSVTGVTEAFF
TRBJ2-5,TRBV20-1,CSAPTDRSQETQYF
TRBJ2-5,TRBV4-2,CASSQDPVAGETQYF
TRBJ2-7,TRBV5-1,CASSLDRGPPYEQYF
TRBJ1-1,TRBV7-9,CASSLTTAPGTEAFF
TRBJ1-1,TRBV4-1,CASSQTGVNTEAFF
TRBJ2-3,TRBV29-1,CSVGATDTQYF
TRBJ1-1,TRBV6-5,CASSYVWSEGPNTEAFF